This is a list of T cell receptor beta chains from one sample in a study of blood T cell repertoires in COVID-19. Generated by immunoSEQ multiplex PCR, the TCRdb table keeps only in-frame clones and is missing some. The sample records 200,000 to 250,000 clones, around nine tenths being singletons. Sequencing used PBMCs or T cells enriched from blood (not recorded which). All receptors derive from a man aged 25-45 years who had recovered from COVID-19. Both conserved end residues are trimmed from each CDR3. The order of the fields is J gene, D gene, V gene, CDR3 protein. A D gene is named only where the DNA matches it firmly.

TRBJ2-7,.,TRBV13,ASSLNEAEQY
TRBJ1-2,TRBD1,TRBV6-5,ASSYPGGQGHGYT
TRBJ2-1,TRBD2,TRBV27,ASSLSWLAGGGDEQF
TRBJ2-7,TRBD1,TRBV5-1,ASSFQRTGTYEQY
TRBJ2-3,.,TRBV6-5,ASSYATSSTDTQY
TRBJ1-5,.,TRBV27,ATKRSSNQPQH
TRBJ1-5,.,TRBV24-1,ATSGATDRIQPQH
TRBJ1-2,.,TRBV9,ASSVGGGNYGYT
TRBJ2-2,.,TRBV28,ASPGSTGELF
TRBJ2-2,.,TRBV7-2,ASSLYSLNTGELF
TRBJ2-7,.,TRBV24-1,ATSDPGRDSYEQY
TRBJ2-7,.,TRBV5-1,ASSSGTSSYEQY
TRBJ1-1,.,TRBV4-1,ASSLPLGGARYRNTEAF
TRBJ2-7,TRBD2,TRBV6-2/TRBV6-3,ASSYSSGALYEQY
TRBJ2-6,TRBD2,TRBV5-4,ASSATAAGAGANVLT
TRBJ1-1,.,TRBV10-1,ASSEGGVGKAF
TRBJ2-5,.,TRBV21-1,ASRRQGARSIICVSETQY
TRBJ2-5,TRBD1,TRBV6-5,ASSSRGRGETQY
TRBJ1-1,.,TRBV28,ASSGSGVKNTEAF
TRBJ2-3,.,TRBV18,ASSPPSADTQY
TRBJ2-5,.,TRBV7-9,ASSVGGTAQETQY
TRBJ2-7,.,TRBV5-4,ASSRRDTSSYEQY
TRBJ1-1,TRBD1,TRBV28,ASETQGKNTEAF
TRBJ2-1,TRBD1,TRBV24-1,ATSRDSSSRQF